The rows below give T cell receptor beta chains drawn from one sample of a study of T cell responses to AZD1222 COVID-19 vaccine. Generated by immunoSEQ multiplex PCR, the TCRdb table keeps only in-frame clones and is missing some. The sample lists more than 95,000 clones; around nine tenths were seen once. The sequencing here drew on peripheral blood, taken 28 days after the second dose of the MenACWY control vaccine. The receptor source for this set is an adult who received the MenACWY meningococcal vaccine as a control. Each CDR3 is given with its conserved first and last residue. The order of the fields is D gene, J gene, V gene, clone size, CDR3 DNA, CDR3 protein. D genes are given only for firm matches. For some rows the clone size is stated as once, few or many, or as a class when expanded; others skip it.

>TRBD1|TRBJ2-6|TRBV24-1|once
TGTGCCACCAGTGAGCACAGGGGTTCTGGGGCCAACGTCCTGACTTTC
CATSEHRGSGANVLTF
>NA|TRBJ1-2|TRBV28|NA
TGTGCCAGCAGTTTTCTGACAGACTATGGCTACACCTTC
CASSFLTDYGYTF
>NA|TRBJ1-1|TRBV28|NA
TGTGCCAGCTGGGGCCAGTCCCGGACCTTGAACACTGAAGCTTTCTTT
CASWGQSRTLNTEAFF
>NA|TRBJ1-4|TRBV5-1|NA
TGCGCCAGCAGCGTAGGTCCTAGGGGAGTTAATGAAAAACTGTTTTTT
CASSVGPRGVNEKLFF
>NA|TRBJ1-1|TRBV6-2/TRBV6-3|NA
TGTGCCAGCAGTCCCCGGGAGGTGACTGAAGCTTTCTTT
CASSPREVTEAFF
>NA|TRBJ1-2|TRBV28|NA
NA
CASSLFGAGSTF
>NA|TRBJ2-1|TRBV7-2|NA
TGTGCCAGCAGCCCGGGGCGTACCCACAATGAGCAGTTCTTC
CASSPGRTHNEQFF
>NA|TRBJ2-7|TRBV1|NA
TGCACCAGCACCCCGACAGGGGCCCGCTACGAGCAGTACTTC
CTSTPTGARYEQYF
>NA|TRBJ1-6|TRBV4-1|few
TGCGCCAGCAGCCAAAGAAGGGAATCACCCCTCCACTTT
CASSQRRESPLHF
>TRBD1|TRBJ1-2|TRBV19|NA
TGTGCCAGTACCTTAAAGACAGGGCCGAACTATGGCTACACCTTC
CASTLKTGPNYGYTF
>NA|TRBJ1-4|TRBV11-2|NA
TGTGCCAGCAGCTTAGTTAGAGGAGTTAATGAAAAACTGTTTTTT
CASSLVRGVNEKLFF
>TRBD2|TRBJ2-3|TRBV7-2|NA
TGTGCCAGCAGCTCCTCCGGGACTACCTTCACAGATACGCAGTATTTT
CASSSSGTTFTDTQYF
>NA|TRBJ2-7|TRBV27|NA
TGTGCCAGCAGTTTTGGGCGCTACTACGAGCAGTACTTC
CASSFGRYYEQYF
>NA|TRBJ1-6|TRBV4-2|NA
TGTGCCAGCAGCCCGGGGCCCTCCTATAATTCACCCCTCCACTTT
CASSPGPSYNSPLHF
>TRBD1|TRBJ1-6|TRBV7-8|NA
TGTGCCAGCAGCTCCCGACAGGGTGGTTCACCCCTCCACTTT
CASSSRQGGSPLHF
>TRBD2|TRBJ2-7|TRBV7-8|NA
TGTGCCAGCAGCCTGGGGGGGTGGGAGCAGTACTTC
CASSLGGWEQYF
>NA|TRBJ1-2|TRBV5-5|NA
TGTGCCAGCAGCCCGGACGGGAGCTATGGCTACACCTTC
CASSPDGSYGYTF
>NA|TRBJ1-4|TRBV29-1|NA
TGCAGCGTCTTCCCGGGGGCAGGGAAAAAACTGTTTTTT
CSVFPGAGKKLFF
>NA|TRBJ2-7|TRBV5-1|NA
TGCGCCAGCAGCCCCCCGGGGGACGAGCAGTACTTC
CASSPPGDEQYF
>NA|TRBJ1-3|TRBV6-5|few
TGTGCCAGCAGTTACTTGAACACCATATATTTT
CASSYLNTIYF
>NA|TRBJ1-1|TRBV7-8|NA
TGTGCCAGCAGCCCGGACAGCGCCGAAGCTTTCTTT
CASSPDSAEAFF
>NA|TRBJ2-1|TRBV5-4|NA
TGTGCCAGCAGATCCTTTGGGGCGGGCCCCAATGAGCAGTTCTTC
CASRSFGAGPNEQFF
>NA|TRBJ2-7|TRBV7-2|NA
TGTGCCAGCAGCTTAGTAGTGGGGTTGGGGAAAGGAGGCTACGAGCAGTACTTC
CASSLVVGLGKGGYEQYF
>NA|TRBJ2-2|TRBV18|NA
TGTGCCAGCTCAACATATACCGGGGAGCTGTTTTTT
CASSTYTGELFF
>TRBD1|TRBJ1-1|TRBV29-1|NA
TGCAGCGTTGAAGATTACCCGGGACAGGGCAGGCCTGAAGCTTTCTTT
CSVEDYPGQGRPEAFF
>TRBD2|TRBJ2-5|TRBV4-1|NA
TGCGCCAGCAGCCAAGTCGGAAATAGCGGGGTCGGGGGGACCCAGTACTTC
CASSQVGNSGVGGTQYF
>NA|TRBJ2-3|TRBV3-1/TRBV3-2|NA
TGTGCCAGCAGCCAAGGGGCCAGGGACACAGATACGCAGTATTTT
CASSQGARDTDTQYF
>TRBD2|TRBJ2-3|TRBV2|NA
TGTGCCACCACGGGACTAGCGGGGGCCCCCCTTTATCTAAATACGCAGTATTTT
CATTGLAGAPLYLNTQYF
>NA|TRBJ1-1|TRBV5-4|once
TGTGCCAGCAGTCGTACTTTGTTGAACACTGAAGCTTTCTTT
CASSRTLLNTEAFF